One sample yielded the 23 T cell receptor beta chains listed below, sequenced in a study of blood T cell repertoires in COVID-19. Sequencing was performed with immunoSEQ multiplex PCR; in TCRdb, only in-frame clones are kept and a portion is missing. The sample contains just over 80,000 clones, around 76% of which appear only once. Source material: peripheral blood. These receptor sequences come from an elderly woman with active or convalescent COVID-19.

This rearrangement joins TRBV29-1 to TRBJ2-2; 10 bases map to TRBD1. The CDR3 is 13 residues long. Germline values: CDR1 SQVTM, CDR2 ANQGSEA. Trimming removed 8 bases from V and 3 bases from J; junction bases left unmatched: 3. The CDR3 loop reads CSTGTGDTGELFF. The CDR3, as DNA: TGCAGCACCGGGACAGGGGACACCGGGGAGCTGTTTTTT.

V and J are TRBV5-4 and TRBJ2-5; 9 nucleotides agree with TRBD2. This CDR3 has 17 amino acids. With V trimmed by 4 bases and J by 4 bases, 14 bases remained unmatched. Per germline, CDR1 SGHNT and CDR2 YYREEE (reference sequence). The CDR3 DNA sequence: TGTGCCAGCAGCCCCGGGGTCGATGCGGGGGGGCTAGAGACCCAGTACTTC. Protein: CASSPGVDAGGLETQYF. The whole variable domain, remainder taken from reference TRBV5-4 and TRBJ2-5, is ETGVTQSPTHLIKTRGQQVTLRCSSQSGHNTVSWYQQALGQGPQFIFQYYREEENGRGNFPPRFSGLQFPNYSSELNVNALELDDSALYLCASSPGVDAGGLETQYFGPGTRLLVL.

The chain recombines TRBV7-9 with TRBJ1-2; TRBD1 might be the D (5 bases). Trimming removed 1 base from V and 4 bases from J, with 16 bases in between. The CDR3 runs 16 residues. Germline-derived CDR1 and CDR2 are SEHNR and FQNEAQ (reference sequence). CDR3 DNA sequence: TGTGCCAGCAGCTTAGTAGGGGCGAGTCTTACCTATGGCTACACCTTC. It is translated as CASSLVGASLTYGYTF.

The rearrangement joins TRBV27 to TRBJ2-3; the match to TRBD2 covers 7 bases. Germline-derived CDR1 and CDR2 are MNHEY and SMNVEV (reference sequence). The CDR3 contains 17 residues. The J segment lost 5 bases and the V segment lost 5 bases, leaving 16 bases of the junction unmatched. As DNA, the CDR3 is TGTGCCAGCAGTCCCCCTTCGGTTAGCGGGCGTGAAGATACGCAGTATTTT. Its protein product is CASSPPSVSGREDTQYF.

The rearrangement uses TRBV18 and TRBJ1-1; D gene unclear. Germline V gives CDR1 KGHSH, CDR2 LQKENI. With 0 bases removed from V and 7 bases from J, the gap between germline ends came to 9 bases. This CDR3 has 13 amino acids. The CDR3 bases are TGTGCCAGCTCACCACCGAACAGCCGTGAAGCTTTCTTT. It translates to CASSPPNSREAFF.

The rearrangement joins TRBV7-2 to TRBJ1-3; 8 bases match TRBD1. This CDR3 has 15 residues. The V gene's germline CDR1 is SGHTA and CDR2 FQGNSA. The V gene end was trimmed by 5 bases and the J gene end by 5 bases; junction bases not matched to a gene: 8. The CDR3 DNA sequence: TGTGCCAGCAGCCCACGACAGGGGCATAGAAACACCATATATTTT. This translates into CASSPRQGHRNTIYF.

This clone was detected once. This is likely a read error, given that the CDR3 carries no conserved phenylalanine or tryptophan at its end. The DNA is omitted, as the CDR3 cannot be located on it reliably, and the CDR3 follows TCRdb's listing. Here the CDR3 reads CASSFDRDLNEEVT. The V call is TRBV6-5, the J call TRBJ1-1; the D call of TRBD1 is as the table states it, not checked on the DNA. Germline V gene sequence: CDR1 MNHEY, CDR2 SVGAGI. The CDR3 numbers 14 amino acids, ends counted.

Ten or more counts support this clone. The chain employs TRBV30 and TRBJ2-1; D is uncertain. V lost 0 bases and J lost 7, with 13 bases in between. This CDR3 has 14 residues. CDR1 is GTSNPN, CDR2 SVGIG, per germline (reference sequence). The CDR3 bases are TGTGCCTGGAGTGTACCCCCGCAGAGGAATGAGCAGTTCTTC. Protein: CAWSVPPQRNEQFF.

This chain connects TRBV5-1 to TRBJ2-7, with 8 positions matching TRBD1. V shed 0 bases, J shed 0 bases, and the junction held 14 bases outside the gene matches. This CDR3 contains 19 residues. The germline CDR1 and CDR2 sequences are SGHRS and YFSETQ. The CDR3 DNA sequence: TGCGCCAGCAGCTTGGACCCTGACAGGGGAAGAGGGAACTCCTACGAGCAGTACTTC. Protein: CASSLDPDRGRGNSYEQYF.

This clone was counted only a few times. The chain has TRBV4-1 and TRBJ1-1; the D is unclear. With 0 bases removed from V and 5 bases from J, the gap between germline ends came to 16 bases. This CDR3 spans 16 amino acids. Germline CDR1 and CDR2: MGHRA and YSYEKL. The CDR3, as DNA: TGCGCCAGCAGCCAAGATGTCTCTATGGGCTTGACTGAAGCTTTCTTT. Its protein is CASSQDVSMGLTEAFF.

The V and J genes are TRBV19 and TRBJ1-6; the D gene is possibly TRBD1 (6 bases). Germline V lookup: CDR1 LNHDA, CDR2 SQIVND (reference sequence). Trimming pared 9 bases from V and 10 bases from J, leaving 19 bases between. The CDR3 has 14 amino acids. In nucleotides, the CDR3 is TGTGCCAGCACCTCGGGACACCGCGAATCACCCCTCCACTTT. Protein sequence: CASTSGHRESPLHF. Full variable domain (rest looked up from reference TRBV19 and TRBJ1-6): DGGITQSPKYLFRKEGQNVTLSCEQNLNHDAMYWYRQDPGQGLRLIYYSQIVNDFQKGDIAEGYSVSREKKESFPLTVTSAQKNPTAFYLCASTSGHRESPLHFGNGTRLTVT.

This chain uses TRBV5-6 with TRBJ2-1; weak D call: TRBD2 (5 bases). V shed 2 bases and J shed 5 bases, with 14 bases lying between them. Germline V CDR1 and CDR2: SGHDT, YYEEEE. This CDR3 spans 15 amino acids. CDR3 protein: CASSFLATGDNEQFF. The CDR3 nucleotides read TGTGCCAGCAGCTTTCTAGCAACTGGCGACAATGAGCAGTTCTTC.

The V and J genes are TRBV6-5 and TRBJ2-3; a possible D gene is TRBD1 (6 bases). CDR1 and CDR2 from the germline V gene are MNHEY and SVGAGI. The CDR3 sequence is 15 residues long. The V gene lost 5 bases and the J gene lost 1 base, with 13 bases spanning the gap. In DNA form, the CDR3 reads TGTGCCAGCAGTATAGCCAGGGGCCGCACAGATACGCAGTATTTT. Its protein is CASSIARGRTDTQYF.

This chain uses TRBV6-5 with TRBJ1-2; no firm D call. Trimming removed 6 bases from V and 5 bases from J, with 10 bases in between. The CDR3 covers 12 residues. Germline values: CDR1 MNHEY, CDR2 SVGAGI. CDR3 nucleotide sequence: TGTGCCAGCAGCAAGGGAGGGTATGGCTACACCTTC. It translates to CASSKGGYGYTF.

Only a few counts were recorded for this clone. One end of the junction does not line up with germline, which may come from a read error. The chain combines TRBV7-7 with TRBJ1-1; possible D gene TRBD1, 5 bases. The germline gives CDR1 SSHAT, CDR2 FNYEAQ (reference sequence). This CDR3 comprises 13 residues. CDR3 in DNA: TGTGCTAGCAGCCTTACAGGGAACACTGAAGCTTTCTTT. As protein: CASSLTGNTEAFF.

This chain uses TRBV19 with TRBJ2-1; 9 positions agree with TRBD2. Losses at the gene ends were 6 bases for V and 7 bases for J; bases not matched to a gene: 10. Germline V lookup: CDR1 LNHDA, CDR2 SQIVND (reference sequence). This CDR3 is 15 amino acids long. CDR3 DNA: TGTGCCAGTAGCATGGGTAGCGGGGGAATAAATGAGCAGTTCTTC. Encoded protein: CASSMGSGGINEQFF.

This chain connects TRBV4-3 to TRBJ2-2, with a weak D call TRBD1 (5 bases). Trimming cost V 0 bases and J 4 bases, with 12 bases left between them. CDR1 is LGHNA and CDR2 is YSLEER in the germline V gene. The CDR3 spans 16 residues. CDR3 in amino acids: CASSQDRRVGTGELFF. DNA for the CDR3: TGCGCCAGCAGCCAAGATCGCAGGGTCGGCACCGGGGAGCTGTTTTTT.

This chain connects TRBV4-2 to TRBJ1-2, with 9 nucleotides matching TRBD1. The CDR3 has 15 residues. The germline V gene has CDR1 LGHNA and CDR2 YNFKEQ. The trim removed 1 base at V and 7 bases at J, leaving 7 bases unmatched. CDR3 region: CASSQGWTGDSGYTF. CDR3 coding DNA: TGTGCCAGCAGCCAAGGCTGGACAGGGGACTCTGGCTACACCTTC.

The CDR3 nucleotides read TGTGCCAGCAGCTTATCGGGACAGAGAATGAACACTGAAGCTTTCTTT. Amino acid sequence: CASSLSGQRMNTEAFF. The chain links TRBV11-2 to TRBJ1-1, with 7 bases identical to TRBD1. CDR1 and CDR2 from the germline V gene are SGHAT and FQNNGV. CDR3 length equals 16 residues. J was trimmed by 0 bases and V by 2 bases; bases with no gene match: 6.

The chain employs TRBV6-5 and TRBJ1-1; 7 bases are a match to TRBD1. Germline loops: CDR1 MNHEY, CDR2 SVGAGI. The CDR3 sequence is 11 residues long. Losses at the gene ends were 7 bases for V and 10 bases for J; bases not matched to a gene: 6. This CDR3 reads CASTRQGLAFF. CDR3 in DNA: TGTGCCAGCACACGACAGGGTCTAGCTTTCTTT.

In its sample, this clone was seen once. The rearrangement links TRBV5-6 to TRBJ2-2; D remains ambiguous. The CDR3 has 16 amino acids. Trimming pared 1 base from V and 5 bases from J, leaving 15 bases between. Germline V gene lookup returns CDR1 SGHDT and CDR2 YYEEEE. The CDR3 spells CASSLMSKITTGELFF. The CDR3 DNA reads TGTGCCAGCAGCTTGATGTCTAAGATTACTACCGGGGAGCTGTTTTTT. Full variable domain (outside the CDR3, taken from reference TRBV5-6 and TRBJ2-2): DAGVTQSPTHLIKTRGQQVTLRCSPKSGHDTVSWYQQALGQGPQFIFQYYEEEERQRGNFPDRFSGHQFPNYSSELNVNALLLGDSALYLCASSLMSKITTGELFFGEGSRLTVL.

This clone occurred a few times. The CDR3 DNA reads as TGTGCCAGCAGTGTTTCGCAGGGTAAAAACATTCAGTACTTC. Protein sequence: CASSVSQGKNIQYF. The chain employs TRBV2 and TRBJ2-4; TRBD1 is a possible D gene (5 bases). V lost 4 bases and J lost 4, with 11 bases in between. This CDR3 spans 14 amino acids. In germline, CDR1 is SNHLY, CDR2 FYNNEI.

With regard to this clone: Other nucleotide sequences from this sample produce the same CDR3. The rearrangement uses TRBV4-3 and TRBJ1-6; D gene uncertain. The CDR3 has 13 amino acids. Germline CDR1 LGHNA, CDR2 YSLEER. V was pared by 2 bases and J by 5 bases, with 4 bases between. CDR3 in DNA: TGCGCCAGCAGCCAAACAAATAATTCACCCCTCCACTTT. This gives the protein CASSQTNNSPLHF.